This T cell receptor (beta chain) was identified during a study of shared clonotypes between healthy human individuals. Findings and limits, study-wide: Only blood underwent sampling, and tissue repertoires likely differ.

Trimming pared 3 bases from V and 8 bases from J, leaving 14 bases between. The CDR3 sequence is 13 residues long. Germline V gene data show CDR1 as GTSNPN and CDR2 as SVGIG (reference sequence). On this clone itself: Its antigen remains unidentified.

CD45RO-negative cells were positively selected for CCR7, leaving out terminally differentiated effector memory CD45RA+ cells. The donor cohort consisted entirely of Caucasian adults residing in Nashville, Tennessee. Some clones are missing from TCRdb's copy, which holds only in-frame ones; the method was immunoSEQ multiplex PCR. The table lists hundreds of thousands of clones, about 95% of them singletons, with about 0.11% in the top ten. This sequence was found in a woman in her 30s in good health. The chain carries TRBV30 and TRBJ2-1, with D perhaps TRBD2 (6 bases). Sequencing input: naive CD8+ T cells sorted from blood. The CDR3: CAWRGGESYEQFF. The CDR3 nucleotides are TGTGCCTGGAGGGGGGGAGAAAGTTATGAGCAGTTCTTC.